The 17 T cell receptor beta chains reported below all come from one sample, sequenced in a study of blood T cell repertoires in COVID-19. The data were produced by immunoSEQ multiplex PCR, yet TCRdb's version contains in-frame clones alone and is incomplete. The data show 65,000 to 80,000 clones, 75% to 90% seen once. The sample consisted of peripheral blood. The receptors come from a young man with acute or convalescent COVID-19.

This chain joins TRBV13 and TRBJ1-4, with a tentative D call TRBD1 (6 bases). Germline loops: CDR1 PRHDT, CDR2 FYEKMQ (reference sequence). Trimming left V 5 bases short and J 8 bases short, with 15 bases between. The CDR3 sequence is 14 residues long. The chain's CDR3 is CASSPLGGREKLFF. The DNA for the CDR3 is TGTGCCAGCAGCCCTCTGGGGGGGCGGGAAAAACTGTTTTTT. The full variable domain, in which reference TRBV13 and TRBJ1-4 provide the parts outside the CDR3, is AAGVIQSPRHLIKEKRETATLKCYPIPRHDTVYWYQQGPGQDPQFLISFYEKMQSDKGSIPDRFSAQQFSDYHSELNMSSLELGDSALYFCASSPLGGREKLFFGSGTQLSVL.

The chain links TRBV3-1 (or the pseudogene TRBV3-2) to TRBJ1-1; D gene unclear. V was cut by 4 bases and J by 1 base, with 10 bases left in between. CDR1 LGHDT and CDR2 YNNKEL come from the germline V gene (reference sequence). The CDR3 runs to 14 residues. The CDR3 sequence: CASSRAGRNTEAFF. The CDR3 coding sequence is TGTGCCAGCAGCCGGGCCGGTCGGAACACTGAAGCTTTCTTT.

The CDR3 region has the DNA TGTGCCAGCAGCTTGGTTCAGGGGGATGTCGGGGAGCTGTTTTTT. Amino acid sequence: CASSLVQGDVGELFF. The J gene is TRBJ2-2, the V gene TRBV5-6; 7 bases match TRBD1. This CDR3 is built from 15 residues. Germline trimming cut 0 bases from V and 7 bases from J; bases unmatched to any gene: 6. In germline, CDR1 is SGHDT, CDR2 YYEEEE.

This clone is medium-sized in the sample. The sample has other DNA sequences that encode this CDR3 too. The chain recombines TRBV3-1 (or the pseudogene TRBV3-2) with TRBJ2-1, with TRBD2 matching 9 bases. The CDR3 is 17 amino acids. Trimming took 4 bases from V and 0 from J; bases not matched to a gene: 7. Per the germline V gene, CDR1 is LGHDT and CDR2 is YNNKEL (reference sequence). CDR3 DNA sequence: TGTGCCAGCAGCCGGGGCGGGGGGGCGAGCTCCTACAATGAGCAGTTCTTC. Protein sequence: CASSRGGGASSYNEQFF.

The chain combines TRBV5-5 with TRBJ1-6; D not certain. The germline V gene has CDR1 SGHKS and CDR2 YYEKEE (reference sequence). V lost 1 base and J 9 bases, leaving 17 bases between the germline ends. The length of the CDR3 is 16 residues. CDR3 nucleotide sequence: TGTGCCAGCAGCTTGAGGCGCCGGGATTACGGTTCACCCCTCCACTTT. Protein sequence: CASSLRRRDYGSPLHF.

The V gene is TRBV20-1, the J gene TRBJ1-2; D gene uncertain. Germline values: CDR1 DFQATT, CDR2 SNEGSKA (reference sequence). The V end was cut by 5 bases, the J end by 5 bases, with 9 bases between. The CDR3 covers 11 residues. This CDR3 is CSAGGFYGYTF. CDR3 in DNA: TGCAGTGCTGGCGGATTTTATGGCTACACCTTC.

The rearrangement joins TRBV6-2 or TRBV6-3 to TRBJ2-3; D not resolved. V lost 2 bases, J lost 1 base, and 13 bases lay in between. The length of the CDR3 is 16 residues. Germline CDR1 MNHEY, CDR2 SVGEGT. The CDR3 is CASSYRVRSGTDTQYF. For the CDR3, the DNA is TGTGCCAGCAGTTACCGGGTCCGCTCCGGCACAGATACGCAGTATTTT.

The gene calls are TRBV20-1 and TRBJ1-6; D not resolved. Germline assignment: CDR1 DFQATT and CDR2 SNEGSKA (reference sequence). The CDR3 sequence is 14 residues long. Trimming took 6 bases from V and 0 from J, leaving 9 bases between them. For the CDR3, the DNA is TGCAGTGCCAGTCGTAGCTCCTATAATTCACCCCTCCACTTT. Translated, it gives CSASRSSYNSPLHF.

The CDR3 DNA reads TGTGCCAGCAGTACCAGGGGGCCAAACACTGAAGCTTTCTTT. Protein sequence: CASSTRGPNTEAFF. The chain recombines TRBV6-1 with TRBJ1-1; 8 nucleotides line up with TRBD1. V lost 5 bases to trimming and J lost 2 bases; unmatched junction nucleotides: 4. Germline V gives CDR1 MNHNS, CDR2 SASEGT. CDR3 length: 14 residues.

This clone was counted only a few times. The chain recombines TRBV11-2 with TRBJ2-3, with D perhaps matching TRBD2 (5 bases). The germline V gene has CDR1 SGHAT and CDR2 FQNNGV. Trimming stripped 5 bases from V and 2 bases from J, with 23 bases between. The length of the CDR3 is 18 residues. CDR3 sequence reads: CASSRRVVTRYSTDTQYF. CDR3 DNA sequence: TGTGCCAGCAGCCGGCGGGTTGTGACGCGGTACTCCACAGATACGCAGTATTTT.

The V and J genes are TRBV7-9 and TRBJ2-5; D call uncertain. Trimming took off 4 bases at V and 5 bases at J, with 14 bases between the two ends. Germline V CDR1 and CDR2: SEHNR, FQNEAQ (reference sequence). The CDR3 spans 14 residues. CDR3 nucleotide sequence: TGTGCCAGCAGCTCGCTGGGCACGCCGGAGACCCAGTACTTC. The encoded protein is CASSSLGTPETQYF.

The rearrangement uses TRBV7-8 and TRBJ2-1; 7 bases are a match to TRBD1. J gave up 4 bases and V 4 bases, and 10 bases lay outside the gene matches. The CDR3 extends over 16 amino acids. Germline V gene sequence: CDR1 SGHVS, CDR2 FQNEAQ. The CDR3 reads CASSSRKGALYNEQFF. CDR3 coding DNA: TGTGCCAGCAGCTCCCGGAAGGGGGCTCTATACAATGAGCAGTTCTTC. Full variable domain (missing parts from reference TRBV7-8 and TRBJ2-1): GAGVSQSPRYKVAKRGQDVALRCDPISGHVSLFWYQQALGQGPEFLTYFQNEAQLDKSGLPSDRFFAERPEGSVSTLKIQRTQQEDSAVYLCASSSRKGALYNEQFFGPGTRLTVL.

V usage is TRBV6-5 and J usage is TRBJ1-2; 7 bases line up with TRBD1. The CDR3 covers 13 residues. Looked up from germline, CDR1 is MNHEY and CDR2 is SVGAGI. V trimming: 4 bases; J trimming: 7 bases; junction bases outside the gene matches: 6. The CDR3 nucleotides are TGTGCCAGCAGTTCCAGGGGGTCCATTGGCTACACCTTC. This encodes CASSSRGSIGYTF.

For the CDR3, the DNA is TGTGCCAGCAGTTTATCAGGGCGAGAGACCCAGTACTTC. Translation: CASSLSGRETQYF. This rearrangement joins TRBV12-3 or TRBV12-4 to TRBJ2-5, with D maybe TRBD1 (5 bases). V was pared by 2 bases and J by 4 bases, with 8 bases between. The length of the CDR3 is 13 residues.

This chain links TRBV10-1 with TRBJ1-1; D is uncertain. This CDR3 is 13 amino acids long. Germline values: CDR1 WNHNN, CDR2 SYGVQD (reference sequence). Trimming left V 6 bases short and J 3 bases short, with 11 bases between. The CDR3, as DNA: TGCGCCAGCAGCCAGTCGGGATACACTGAAGCTTTCTTT. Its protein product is CASSQSGYTEAFF.

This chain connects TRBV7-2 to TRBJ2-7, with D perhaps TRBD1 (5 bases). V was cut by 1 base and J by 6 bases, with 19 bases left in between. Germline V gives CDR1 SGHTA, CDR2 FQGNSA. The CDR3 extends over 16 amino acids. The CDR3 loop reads CASSLGQGIFSGEQYF. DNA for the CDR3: TGTGCCAGCAGCTTAGGGCAGGGCATCTTCAGTGGCGAGCAGTACTTC.

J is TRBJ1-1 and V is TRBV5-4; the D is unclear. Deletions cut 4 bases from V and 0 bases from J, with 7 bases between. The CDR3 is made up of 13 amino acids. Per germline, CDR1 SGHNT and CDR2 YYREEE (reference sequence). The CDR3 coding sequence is TGTGCCAGCAGCCCCCAATTGAACACTGAAGCTTTCTTT. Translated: CASSPQLNTEAFF.